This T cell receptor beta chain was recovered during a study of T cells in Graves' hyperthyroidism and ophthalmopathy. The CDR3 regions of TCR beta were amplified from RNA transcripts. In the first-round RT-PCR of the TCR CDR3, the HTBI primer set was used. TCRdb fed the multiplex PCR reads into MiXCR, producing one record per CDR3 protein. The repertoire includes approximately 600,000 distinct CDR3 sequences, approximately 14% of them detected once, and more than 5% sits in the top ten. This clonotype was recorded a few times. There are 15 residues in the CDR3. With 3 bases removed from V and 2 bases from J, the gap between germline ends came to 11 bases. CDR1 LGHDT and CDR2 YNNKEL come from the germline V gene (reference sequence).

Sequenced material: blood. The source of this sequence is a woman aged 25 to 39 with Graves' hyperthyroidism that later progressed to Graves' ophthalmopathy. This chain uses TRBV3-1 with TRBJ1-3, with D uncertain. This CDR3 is CASSQGGSPGNTIYF. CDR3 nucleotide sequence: TGTGCCAGCAGCCAGGGAGGAAGCCCTGGAAACACCATATATTTT.